The 8 T cell receptor beta chains below all came from one sample that was sequenced in a study of OX40 agonist ivuxolimab in advanced cancers. The method was immunoSEQ multiplex PCR; TCRdb's version includes in-frame clones alone and lacks a portion of them. The profile shows over 50,000 clones, about 89% of them singletons. The sequencing here drew on CD4+ or CD8+ T cells sorted from blood, taken in a trial of the OX40 agonist ivuxolimab. These receptors were collected from an adult with an advanced solid tumor such as melanoma, head and neck, liver or kidney cancer.

The rearrangement uses TRBV9 and TRBJ2-7, with D tentatively TRBD1 or TRBD2 (5 bases each). This CDR3 has 16 amino acids. The germline V and J ends were trimmed by 0 bases and 2 bases, with 15 bases remaining between them. Germline V gives CDR1 SGDLS, CDR2 YYNGEE. CDR3 residues: CASSVGGSGSPYEQYF. CDR3 DNA: TGTGCCAGCAGCGTAGGGGGGAGCGGCAGTCCCTACGAGCAGTACTTC.

In DNA form, the CDR3 reads TGTGCCAGTGCGGGGACTTCCTACAATGAGCAGTTCTTC. Amino acid sequence: CASAGTSYNEQFF. J is TRBJ2-1 and V is TRBV19; D perhaps matches TRBD2 (6 bases). The CDR3 loop spans 13 amino acids. V dropped 8 bases and J dropped 1 base, with 9 bases sitting between them. Germline CDR1 LNHDA, CDR2 SQIVND (reference sequence).

J is TRBJ2-1 and V is TRBV6-5; TRBD2 might be the D (6 bases). The CDR3 consists of 14 residues. V was pared by 5 bases and J by 4 bases, with 12 bases between. Germline V gives CDR1 MNHEY, CDR2 SVGAGI. The CDR3 DNA reads as TGTGCCAGCAGTCCCGGGACTCAGTACAATGAGCAGTTCTTC. As protein: CASSPGTQYNEQFF.

The chain uses TRBV19 and TRBJ1-5; D is unresolved. Germline CDR1 and CDR2: LNHDA and SQIVND (reference sequence). Trimming pared 3 bases from V and 0 bases from J, leaving 9 bases between. The CDR3 is made up of 15 amino acids. CDR3 nucleotides: TGTGCCAGTAGTATTACACCGTATAGCAATCAGCCCCAGCATTTT. Translated, it gives CASSITPYSNQPQHF.

The chain couples TRBV6-5 to TRBJ2-7, with 12 bases matching TRBD2. The V gene end was trimmed by 2 bases and the J gene end by 7 bases; junction bases not matched to a gene: 3. The CDR3 length is 14 residues. CDR1 MNHEY and CDR2 SVGAGI come from the germline V gene. The DNA for the CDR3 is TGTGCCAGCAGTTACGCTCTAGCGGGAGGGGAGCAGTACTTC. As protein: CASSYALAGGEQYF.

This clone has just one count. The CDR3 region has the DNA TGTGCCACCAGCTCCCCCTCCAAGGGCTCGGACGAGCAGTACTTC. Encoded protein: CATSSPSKGSDEQYF. The chain employs TRBV15 and TRBJ2-7; D ambiguous. This CDR3 contains 15 residues. With 5 bases removed from V and 5 bases from J, the gap between germline ends came to 19 bases. CDR1 and CDR2 (germline): LNHNV, YYDKDF (reference sequence).

The rearrangement joins TRBV4-1 to TRBJ2-6, with D unresolved. The CDR3 totals 15 residues. Germline loops: CDR1 MGHRA, CDR2 YSYEKL. Trimming shortened V by 0 bases and J by 4 bases, and 7 bases separated the two germline ends. The CDR3, as DNA: TGCGCCAGCAGCCAAGATCTTCTGGGGGCCAACGTCCTGACTTTC. Translated, it gives CASSQDLLGANVLTF.

Here the CDR3 DNA reads TGTGCCAGCAGCCCGGACGGACCCCGAGGGACTGAAGCTTTCTTT. This gives the protein CASSPDGPRGTEAFF. This chain joins TRBV6-5 and TRBJ1-1, with D uncertain. The ends were cut back, 6 bases at V and 5 bases at J, with 19 bases in the middle. The CDR3 loop spans 15 amino acids. Germline CDR1 MNHEY, CDR2 SVGAGI.